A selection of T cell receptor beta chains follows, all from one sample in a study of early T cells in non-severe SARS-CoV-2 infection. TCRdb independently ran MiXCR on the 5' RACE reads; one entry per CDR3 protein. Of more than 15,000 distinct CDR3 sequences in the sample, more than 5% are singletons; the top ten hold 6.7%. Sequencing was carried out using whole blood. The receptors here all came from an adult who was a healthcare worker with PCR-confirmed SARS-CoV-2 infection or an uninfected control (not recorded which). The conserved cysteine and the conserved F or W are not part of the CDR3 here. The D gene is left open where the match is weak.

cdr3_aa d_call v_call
ASTPGQGPHEQY TRBD1 TRBV19
ASSQDPLPGETQY NA TRBV3-1
AWRDRENNEQF TRBD1 TRBV30
SALPTESTDTQY NA TRBV20-1
ASSVATPMTTQY NA TRBV9
SASQQNYGYT NA TRBV20-1
ASSYSMMGTSGPMNYNEQF TRBD2 TRBV6-5
ASTRRGEVTDTQY TRBD2 TRBV28
SALLPGWDVAEQY NA TRBV20-1
SAVTTEAF NA TRBV29-1
ATSDPGTPGNTIY NA TRBV24-1
VSSGRLAGVGEQF TRBD2 TRBV7-7
ASSETGVLAKNIQY NA TRBV25-1
ASSLGRGDNEQF TRBD2 TRBV5-1
ASSVGRGNTIY NA TRBV9
ASSPSTVNTIY NA TRBV18
ASSPLGDTQY NA TRBV13
ASGRTGNENGELF TRBD1 TRBV12-5
AGGPRGSNTGELF NA TRBV3-1
SASASYSYNEQF NA TRBV20-1
ASSVGAMNTEAF NA TRBV6-1
ASSDAGNYGYT NA TRBV10-2
ASRGSGTSDYNEQF TRBD2 TRBV4-1
ASSLDRGGEQY NA TRBV11-2
ASSLYVRGGTEAF NA TRBV5-1
ASSHPSPPEAF NA TRBV6-6
ASSQDPASGRVSYEQY TRBD2 TRBV3-1
SAGAGLGVNTGELF NA TRBV20-1
ASSFSRGTHFYEQY NA TRBV5-5
SATGELENIQY TRBD1 TRBV20-1
ATSRTQGDTGERF TRBD1 TRBV15
ASSRIGSSYNEQF NA TRBV3-1
ATSAGATRGTDTQY NA TRBV24-1
ASSPLPGASGNEQF TRBD2 TRBV5-5
ASSAVPAGGPVSGYNEQF TRBD2 TRBV25-1
SARNRSSGRSEQF TRBD2 TRBV20-1
SATRQGIQPQH TRBD1 TRBV20-1
ASSLTVYRVYEQY NA TRBV28
ASSATGGEDTEAF TRBD1 TRBV9
ASSGRTNEQF NA TRBV5-4
ASSAGRAASNYGYT NA TRBV21-1
ASSLQGQGNIQY TRBD1 TRBV5-1
ASSLDITWGEQF NA TRBV11-2
SAPRASGRNEQF TRBD2 TRBV20-1
SAPNRGRSETQY TRBD1 TRBV20-1
ASSLGLMTYEQY TRBD2 TRBV7-6
AWSGRAGNTIY NA TRBV30
ASSSSARDQPQH NA TRBV6-2/TRBV6-3
ASSDRNYGYT NA TRBV12-3/TRBV12-4
ASRRQGNQPQH TRBD1 TRBV6-5